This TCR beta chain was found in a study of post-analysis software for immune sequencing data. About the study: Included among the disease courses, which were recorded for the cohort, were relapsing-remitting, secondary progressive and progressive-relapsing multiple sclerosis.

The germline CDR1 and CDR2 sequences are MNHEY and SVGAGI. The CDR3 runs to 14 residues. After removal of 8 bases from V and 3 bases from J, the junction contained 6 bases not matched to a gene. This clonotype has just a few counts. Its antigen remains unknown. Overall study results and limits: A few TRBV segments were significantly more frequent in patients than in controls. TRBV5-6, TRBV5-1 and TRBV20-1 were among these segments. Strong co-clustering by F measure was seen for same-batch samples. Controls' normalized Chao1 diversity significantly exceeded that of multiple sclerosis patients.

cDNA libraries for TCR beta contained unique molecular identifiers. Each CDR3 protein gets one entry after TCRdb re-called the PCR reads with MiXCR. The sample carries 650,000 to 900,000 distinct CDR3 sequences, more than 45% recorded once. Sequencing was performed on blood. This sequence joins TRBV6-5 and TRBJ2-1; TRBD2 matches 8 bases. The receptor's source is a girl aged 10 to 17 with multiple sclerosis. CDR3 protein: CASGAGDNYNEQFF. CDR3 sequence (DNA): TGTGCCAGCGGAGCGGGAGACAACTACAATGAGCAGTTCTTC.